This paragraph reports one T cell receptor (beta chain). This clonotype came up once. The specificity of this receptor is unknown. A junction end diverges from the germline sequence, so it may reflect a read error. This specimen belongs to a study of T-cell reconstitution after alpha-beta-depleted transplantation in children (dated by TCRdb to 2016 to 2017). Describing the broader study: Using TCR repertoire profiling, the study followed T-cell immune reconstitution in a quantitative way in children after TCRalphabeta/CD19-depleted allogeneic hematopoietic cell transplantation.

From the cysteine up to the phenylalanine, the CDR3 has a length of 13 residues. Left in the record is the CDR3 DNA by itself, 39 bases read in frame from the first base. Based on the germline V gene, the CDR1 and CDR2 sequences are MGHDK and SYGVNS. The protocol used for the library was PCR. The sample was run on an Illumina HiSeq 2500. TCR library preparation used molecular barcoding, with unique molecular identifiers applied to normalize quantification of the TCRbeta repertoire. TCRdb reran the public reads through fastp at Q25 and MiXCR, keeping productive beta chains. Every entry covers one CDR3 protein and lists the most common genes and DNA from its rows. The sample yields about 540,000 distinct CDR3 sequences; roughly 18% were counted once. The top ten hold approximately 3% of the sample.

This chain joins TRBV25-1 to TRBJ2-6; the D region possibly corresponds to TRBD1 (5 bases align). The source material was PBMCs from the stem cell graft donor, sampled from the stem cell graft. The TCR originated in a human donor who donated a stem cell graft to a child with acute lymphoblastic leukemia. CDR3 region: CASSGSGASVLTF. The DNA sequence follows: TGTGCCAGTTCAGGCTCTGGGGCCAGCGTCCTGACTTTC.